This T cell receptor (beta chain) was sequenced during a study of shared clonotypes between healthy human individuals. Whole-study findings and limits: Blood was the only sampled material, and tissue repertoires likely differ.

All donors qualified as healthy HIV-negative adults and had experienced no recent acute infections or vaccinations. For unsorted samples, genomic DNA was extracted from around 96 million PBMCs. This table comes from immunoSEQ multiplex PCR, and its TCRdb copy is limited to in-frame clones, with some not included. The data hold approximately 500,000 clones, with around 73% observed a single time. The V gene end was trimmed by 6 bases and the J gene end by 3 bases; junction bases not matched to a gene: 17. The germline CDR1 and CDR2 sequences are SNHLY and FYNNEI. The CDR3 runs 18 residues. A word on this clone: The antigen is undetermined.

This receptor was taken from a woman in her 40s in good health. Some clones in this sample may be carry-over from other donors' samples. Specimen: PBMCs. This rearrangement joins TRBV2 to TRBJ1-1; TRBD1 matches at 9 bases. CDR3: CASRVQQGAGGWYTEAFF. CDR3 bases: TGTGCCAGCAGAGTTCAACAGGGGGCTGGAGGCTGGTACACTGAAGCTTTCTTT.